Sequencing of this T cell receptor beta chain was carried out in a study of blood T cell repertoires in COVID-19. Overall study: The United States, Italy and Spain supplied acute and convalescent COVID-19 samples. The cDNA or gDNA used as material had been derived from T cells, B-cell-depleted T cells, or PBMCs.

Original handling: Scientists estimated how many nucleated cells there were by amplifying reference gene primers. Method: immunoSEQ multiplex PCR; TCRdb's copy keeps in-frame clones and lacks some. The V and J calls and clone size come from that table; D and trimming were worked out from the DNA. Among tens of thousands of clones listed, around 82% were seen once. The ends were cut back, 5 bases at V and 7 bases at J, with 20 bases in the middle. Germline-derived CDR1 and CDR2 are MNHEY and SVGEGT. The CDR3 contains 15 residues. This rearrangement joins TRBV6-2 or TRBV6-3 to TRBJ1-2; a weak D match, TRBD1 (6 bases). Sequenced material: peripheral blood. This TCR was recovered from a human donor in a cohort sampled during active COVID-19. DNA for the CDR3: TGTGCCAGCAGTCAGAGGACAGCCCAGAGCGTTGGCTACACCTTC. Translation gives CASSQRTAQSVGYTF.